This record covers a single T cell receptor beta chain. This clonotype was observed at least ten times. Its antigen has not been determined. No clone much larger than this one lies a single base away; base qualities are absent. These data come from a study of spatial heterogeneity in lung cancer (dated by TCRdb to between 2019 and 2020). Context from the whole study: Beta-chain transcripts were consistently detected in greater numbers than alpha-chain transcripts, which likely reflects a higher abundance of beta-chain transcripts. In the raw uncorrected reads, each unique combination of TCR and UMI appeared more than ten times on average. TCR alpha and beta repertoires were quantitatively compared across multiple tumor regions, matched nontumor lung and blood in non-small cell lung cancer. The study linked features of the TCR repertoire to counts of nonsynonymous mutations, which were determined by whole-exome sequencing of tumor tissue. Both alpha and beta chains were TCR-sequenced in fewer than 250 tumor regions, 64 matched nontumor lung samples and roughly 54 PBMC samples obtained at surgery.

Via the germline V gene, CDR1 is MGHRA and CDR2 YSYEKL. From cysteine to phenylalanine, the CDR3 is 14 amino acids long. Only the CDR3 DNA stays, 42 bases, in frame from base 1. V is shortened by 3 bases, J by 1 base, and the region joining them spans 9 bases. This specimen's time point label, interpreted: sample taken at primary tumor resection. The donors were around 69 patients from the lung TRACERx cohort who had early-stage, untreated non-small cell lung cancer. Whole RNA extracted from tumor and nontumor lung tissue, or from cryopreserved PBMC samples, was used for TCR sequencing without cell sorting. A patient was chosen for TCR sequencing only when enough RNA was available from at least two tumor regions. Preparation of the library involved 5' RACE. TCRdb records NextSeq 500 as the sequencer. In the TCR library protocol, a unique molecular identifier was attached to each TCR cDNA molecule so that PCR and sequencing errors could be corrected. Processing in the source paper ran as follows. Decombinator tools were used for TCR identification, UMI-based error correction and CDR3 extraction. TCRs above a frequency of 2 per 1,000, corresponding to the top 1% of the tumor frequency distribution, were defined as expanded. Renyi diversity was computed with the R vegan package after each repertoire had been subsampled 100 times to 5,000 TCRs. To build CDR3 similarity networks, amino acid triplet string-kernel similarity was used, and CDR3s were connected when their pairwise similarity was above 0.82. In-frame beta chains were kept once TCRdb had trimmed the public reads at Q25 with fastp and called clones with MiXCR. Each CDR3 protein gets just one entry, which takes the most common genes and DNA from the rows behind it. The V and J calls and clone size come from TCRdb's table, not from the authors' own analysis. Across this sample there are roughly 80,000 distinct CDR3 sequences, with under 8.5% seen only once. Together, the top ten hold 6.8% of the sample.

Overall results and qualifications from the work: Ubiquitous expanded tumor TCRs were detected in blood more often at tumor resection than at routine follow-up. Additional single-cell paired TCR alpha and beta sequencing was considered necessary to confirm, at a functional level, the hypothesis that regional TCRs recognize regional mutations.

Material: PBMCs, obtained at surgery. The TCR originated in a male donor with early-stage non-small cell lung cancer. The rearrangement combines TRBV4-1 with TRBJ1-1; a confident D gene designation cannot be given. The DNA is as follows: TGCGCCAGCAGCCAGATTAGACAGAACACTGAAGCTTTCTTT. Its protein is CASSQIRQNTEAFF.